This is a list of T cell receptor beta chains from one sample in a study of neurological immune-mediated disorders. Via MiXCR, TCRdb re-called the 5' RACE reads, giving one row per CDR3 protein. The sample carries tens of thousands of distinct CDR3 sequences, approximately 10% recorded once. Input material: PBMCs. The receptors shown here come from a man aged 35-49 years in good health. The CDR3 runs from the conserved cysteine through the conserved F or W. Each record gives: V gene, clone size, CDR3 length, D gene, J gene, CDR3 DNA, CDR3 protein. The D gene is left open where the match is weak. Some rows have no size entry. The others give once, few or many, or a class for an expanded clone.

TRBV13	.	15	.	TRBJ2-1	TGTGCCAGCAGCTTAGGTCCTGGGGGGTACATTGAGCAGTTCTTC	CASSLGPGGYIEQFF
TRBV6-1	.	14	.	TRBJ1-5	TGTGCCAGCAGTGCCCTCATGAGCAATCAGCCCCAGCATTTT	CASSALMSNQPQHF
TRBV5-1	many	15	TRBD1	TRBJ2-1	TGCGCCAGCAGCCCTACCGGGACAGACTACAATGAGCAGTTCTTC	CASSPTGTDYNEQFF
TRBV20-1	many	13	TRBD1	TRBJ1-4	TGCAGTGCTCCTGGACAGGGAAACGAAAAACTGTTTTTT	CSAPGQGNEKLFF
TRBV29-1	many	13	.	TRBJ1-1	TGCAGCGTTGAAGGTCTTATGAACACTGAAGCTTTCTTT	CSVEGLMNTEAFF
TRBV5-1	many	12	.	TRBJ2-5	TGCGCCAGCAGACCAGGGGAAGAGACCCAGTACTTC	CASRPGEETQYF
TRBV28	many	18	TRBD2	TRBJ2-3	TGTGCCAGCAGTCCAAGAACACTAGCGGGCTTATTCACAGATACGCAGTATTTT	CASSPRTLAGLFTDTQYF
TRBV28	many	14	.	TRBJ2-1	TGTGCCAGCAGTTTATTAAAACCCTTAAAGGGGCAGTTCTTC	CASSLLKPLKGQFF
TRBV9	many	16	TRBD2	TRBJ2-1	TGTGCCAGCGGTCAGTGGGGGGGTAGCTCCTACAATGAGCAGTTCTTC	CASGQWGGSSYNEQFF
TRBV27	few	13	.	TRBJ2-3	TGTGCCAGCACCTTGGCCGGCGCAGATACGCAGTATTTT	CASTLAGADTQYF
TRBV15	many	18	.	TRBJ1-3	TGTGCCACCAGCAGAGTGCCGGGAAGGGGGTTTTCTGGAAACACCATATATTTT	CATSRVPGRGFSGNTIYF
TRBV7-2	many	16	TRBD2	TRBJ2-3	TGTGCCAGCAGCTTCCTAGCGGGGGGGAAGGTAGATACGCAGTATTTT	CASSFLAGGKVDTQYF